Listed below are T cell receptor beta chains from one sample, sequenced in a study of cytomegalovirus exposure and HLA in healthy donors. Some clones are missing from TCRdb's copy, which holds only in-frame ones; the method was immunoSEQ multiplex PCR. The repertoire has 95,000 to 150,000 clones, 15% of them found once; the top ten carry 1.5% to 2%. The material sequenced was PBMCs. Receptor source: a woman between 18 and 29 years old in good health and CMV-seronegative. Each CDR3 is given with its conserved first and last residue. The order of the fields is V gene, J gene, D gene, clone size, CDR3 DNA, CDR3 protein. A D gene is named only where the DNA matches it firmly. Clone size, where shown, is once, few, many, or a class for clones that have expanded.

TRBV6-1	TRBJ1-2	-	few	TGTGCCAGCAGGGTGGAGAACTATGGCTACACCTTC	CASRVENYGYTF
TRBV11-2	TRBJ2-7	TRBD2	-	TGTGCCAGCAGCTTAGGGTTCACGGGAGGGCTCCGCGAGCAGTACTTC	CASSLGFTGGLREQYF
TRBV7-2	TRBJ1-2	TRBD1	-	TGTGCCAGCAGCTTTACAGGGGGCTATGGCTACACCTTC	CASSFTGGYGYTF
TRBV30	TRBJ2-7	-	few	TGTGCCTGGAGTTTGGGGGCCAGGAAGGACGAGCAGTACTTC	CAWSLGARKDEQYF
TRBV29-1	TRBJ2-5	-	-	TGCAGCGTTGAAATTAGTCGTCGGGAGACCCAGTACTTC	CSVEISRRETQYF
TRBV4-1	TRBJ2-2	-	few	TGCGCCAGCAGCCTAAACACCGGGGAGCTGTTTTTT	CASSLNTGELFF
TRBV4-3	TRBJ2-7	-	-	TGCGCCAGCAGCCATCTAGCCTACTTC	CASSHLAYF
TRBV4-2	TRBJ1-5	-	few	TGTGCCAGCAGCCAAGCAGGGGAAAATCAGCCCCAGCATTTT	CASSQAGENQPQHF
TRBV19	TRBJ2-4	TRBD2	few	TGTGCCAGTACCCGGGCCGGGGGGGACATTCAGTACTTC	CASTRAGGDIQYF
TRBV18	TRBJ1-5	TRBD1	-	TGTGCCAGCTCATCTCTGTTTGCGTTAGGGACAGCTAATCAGCCCCAGCATTTT	CASSSLFALGTANQPQHF
TRBV2	TRBJ2-1	TRBD2	-	TGTGCCAGCAGTCTTACTAGCGGACGGTCCTACAATGAGCAGTTCTTC	CASSLTSGRSYNEQFF
TRBV6-1	TRBJ2-5	TRBD2	few	TGTGCCAGCAGTGAGAGCAGACTAGCGGGGGCGGAGACCCAGTACTTC	CASSESRLAGAETQYF
TRBV6-1	TRBJ2-1	-	-	TGTGCCAGCAGTGGACTAATTGAGCAGTTCTTC	CASSGLIEQFF
TRBV19	TRBJ1-5	TRBD1	few	TGTGCCAGTAGTCCCCAGGGACAGGGCCAGCCCCAGCATTTT	CASSPQGQGQPQHF
TRBV15	TRBJ2-1	-	few	TGTGCCACCAGCCAGATAGGCGGGGAAGATGAGCAGTTCTTC	CATSQIGGEDEQFF
TRBV29-1	TRBJ2-1	TRBD2	once	TGCAGCGTTGGGGGGGGACGGATTATGGGTGAGCAGTTCTTC	CSVGGGRIMGEQFF
TRBV28	TRBJ1-2	TRBD1	-	TGTGCCCATGAGGACAGGGGGAGTTTTGGCTACACCTTC	CAHEDRGSFGYTF
TRBV7-2	TRBJ2-7	TRBD2	-	TGTGCCAGCAGCTTAGTGTCTAGCGGGAGGAGCTCCTACGAGCAGTACTTC	CASSLVSSGRSSYEQYF
TRBV6-5	TRBJ1-1	-	-	TGTGCCAGCAGTTACCGCCCCACAGTGATGAACACTGAAGCTTTCTTT	CASSYRPTVMNTEAFF
TRBV7-9	TRBJ2-3	TRBD2	few	TGTGCCAGCAGCGGCTGGAGACTAGCGGGCGCAGATACGCAGTATTTT	CASSGWRLAGADTQYF
TRBV7-9	TRBJ1-2	TRBD1	-	TGTGCCAGCAGCTTAGGAGCCGACAGGGACTATGGCTACACCTTC	CASSLGADRDYGYTF
TRBV5-1	TRBJ2-7	TRBD2	-	TGCGCCAGCAGCTCGACTAGCGGGTTCTCCTACGAGCAGTACTTC	CASSSTSGFSYEQYF
TRBV18	TRBJ2-2	-	-	TGTGCCAGCTCACCCCCGCGCGGGGAGGTCACCGGGGAGCTGTTTTTT	CASSPPRGEVTGELFF
TRBV6-5	TRBJ1-1	TRBD1	-	TGTGCCAGCCAGACAGGGGGCTTCACTGAAGCTTTCTTT	CASQTGGFTEAFF
TRBV28	TRBJ1-1	-	few	TGTGCCAGCAGTATTCCTCCCGGGACACATATGAACACTGAAGCTTTCTTT	CASSIPPGTHMNTEAFF
TRBV5-1	TRBJ2-5	TRBD2	few	TGCGCCAGCAGCCCTGGACTAGCGGGGGGGTCCGCGTGGGAGACCCAGTACTTC	CASSPGLAGGSAWETQYF
TRBV28	TRBJ1-1	-	-	TGTGCCAGCACTATTGGAGGGGATATGAACACTGAAGCTTTCTTT	CASTIGGDMNTEAFF
TRBV9	TRBJ2-1	-	few	TGTGCCAGCACCCCCTGGGGCCAGGGAAACCCCAATGAGCAGTTCTTC	CASTPWGQGNPNEQFF
TRBV11-3	TRBJ1-1	-	few	TGTGCCAGCAGCAAGGGCGGGTACACTGAAGCTTTCTTT	CASSKGGYTEAFF
TRBV29-1	TRBJ2-5	TRBD2	-	TGCAGCGTCGGACTAGCGGGGGTTGTTGAGACCCAGTACTTC	CSVGLAGVVETQYF
TRBV29-1	TRBJ1-1	-	few	TGCAGCGTTGAGAGGCAAATGAACACTGAAGCTTTCTTT	CSVERQMNTEAFF
TRBV6-5	TRBJ2-3	-	-	TGTGCCAGCAGCCGGGTTAAACGGGCAGATACGCAGTATTTT	CASSRVKRADTQYF
TRBV30	TRBJ1-2	-	few	TGTGCCTGGACCGGAGACTCGGGGTCCTATGGCTACACCTTC	CAWTGDSGSYGYTF
TRBV2	TRBJ1-5	-	-	TGTGCCAGCAGTGATAGAGGATATAGCAATCAGCCCCAGCATTTT	CASSDRGYSNQPQHF
TRBV6-1	TRBJ1-5	TRBD1	-	TGTGCCAGTTCGGGACAGGAAAACCAGCCCCAGCATTTT	CASSGQENQPQHF
TRBV10-3	TRBJ1-1	TRBD1	-	TGTGCCATCACCCCTACAGGGGACAACACTGAAGCTTTCTTT	CAITPTGDNTEAFF
TRBV6-1	TRBJ1-2	-	-	TGTGCCAGCAGTGAAGGGCCGATCAGATCGGGGGGCTACACCTTC	CASSEGPIRSGGYTF
TRBV10-2	TRBJ2-7	TRBD1	-	TGCGCCAGTTATGACCCAGGGGGACATCCCTACGAGCAGTACTTC	CASYDPGGHPYEQYF
TRBV7-6	TRBJ2-6	-	few	TGTGCCAGCAGCTTGGGACAAGCTGGGGCCAACGTCCTGACTTTC	CASSLGQAGANVLTF
TRBV4-2	TRBJ1-1	-	-	TGTGCCAGCAGCCAAGATCTAGAAAACACTGAAGCTTTCTTT	CASSQDLENTEAFF
TRBV30	TRBJ1-5	-	-	TGTGCCTGGAGTGTATTTACGGGTAATCAGCCCCAGCATTTT	CAWSVFTGNQPQHF
TRBV6-1	TRBJ2-3	-	-	TGTGCCAGCAGTGAATTGACAGGGAGGACAGATACGCAGTATTTT	CASSELTGRTDTQYF
TRBV4-3	TRBJ1-2	-	-	TGCGCCAGCAGCCAAGAAGACCCTGGGGGCGACTATGGCTACACCTTC	CASSQEDPGGDYGYTF
TRBV10-1	TRBJ2-7	TRBD1	once	TGCGCCAGCAGTGAGTCGGGGACAGGGCAAGAGCAGTACTTC	CASSESGTGQEQYF
TRBV9	TRBJ1-1	-	-	TGTGCCAGCAGCGTCCAGGGGACGAACACTGAAGCTTTCTTT	CASSVQGTNTEAFF
TRBV7-2	TRBJ1-3	-	few	TGTGCCAGCAGCTTAGCGGCGGGGGCGCTTGGAAACACCATATATTTT	CASSLAAGALGNTIYF
TRBV6-1	TRBJ1-4	-	few	TGTGCCAGCAGTGAATACGAGGGGGAGGAAAAACTGTTTTTT	CASSEYEGEEKLFF
TRBV4-2	TRBJ2-2	-	-	TGTGCCAGCAGCCAAGCGCTAGCAACCAGGGAGCTGTTTTTT	CASSQALATRELFF
TRBV4-3	TRBJ2-3	TRBD1	few	TGCGCCAGCAGCCAAGGGACAGGGCTGACAGATACGCAGTATTTT	CASSQGTGLTDTQYF
TRBV6-1	TRBJ2-3	TRBD2	-	TGTGCCAGCAGTCAAGGACTAGCGGGAGGGCCTGGCCCAGATACGCAGTATTTT	CASSQGLAGGPGPDTQYF
TRBV11-1	TRBJ2-7	-	-	TGTGCCAGCAGCTTATCACAGTACTACGAGCAGTACTTC	CASSLSQYYEQYF
TRBV7-6	TRBJ2-1	TRBD2	-	TGTGCCAGCAGCTCCCCCCGGACTAGCGGGGGGGCCTACCCTTACAATGAGCAGTTCTTC	CASSSPRTSGGAYPYNEQFF
TRBV15	TRBJ1-2	-	few	TGTGCCACCAGCCACAGGGTTAACTATGGCTACACCTTC	CATSHRVNYGYTF
TRBV7-2	TRBJ2-5	TRBD1	few	TGTGCCAGCAGCCCCCGGACAGGGCAAGAGACCCAGTACTTC	CASSPRTGQETQYF
TRBV7-2	TRBJ1-2	TRBD1	few	TGTGCCAGCAGCTTAAACAGGGGCCTTAACTATGGCTACACCTTC	CASSLNRGLNYGYTF